A selection of T cell receptor beta chains follows, all from one sample in a study of beta chain features in type 1 diabetes. Profiling relied on immunoSEQ multiplex PCR, and the TCRdb table lists in-frame clones only, not all of them. Here the sample spans 120,000 to 150,000 clones, 6.9% being singletons. The sample was central memory CD4+ T cells from blood. These TCRs come from a woman aged 30 to 39 in good health. CDR3s include the opening cysteine and the closing phenylalanine or tryptophan. A D gene is named only where the DNA matches it firmly. Clone size is shown for a subset of rows, as once, few, many or a class of expanded clone.

d_gene	v_gene	j_gene	abundance	CDR3nt	CDR3aa
TRBD1	TRBV4-3	TRBJ2-2	few	TGCGCCAGCAGCCAAGACGACCCCGGGACAGCTGAATACACCGGGGAGCTGTTTTTT	CASSQDDPGTAEYTGELFF
TRBD1	TRBV7-2	TRBJ2-3	-	TGTGCCAGCAGCTTAGGGGCGCGAGGACAGGGGGGCACAGATACGCAGTATTTT	CASSLGARGQGGTDTQYF
TRBD1	TRBV11-2	TRBJ2-7	few	TGTGCCAGCAGCTCCCTCGGCGGGACAGGGCGCGCCGACGAGCAGTACTTC	CASSSLGGTGRADEQYF
-	TRBV11-2	TRBJ1-1	-	TGTGCCAGCAGCTTAGTGGCGGGCCTGGTGAACACTGAAGCTTTCTTT	CASSLVAGLVNTEAFF
-	TRBV27	TRBJ1-5	-	TGTGCCAGCAGTTCCTCCCGGGATCAGCCCCAGCATTTT	CASSSSRDQPQHF
-	TRBV7-3	TRBJ2-1	-	TGTGCCAGCAGCTTCGCCCCCCAGGGTGAGCAGTTCTTC	CASSFAPQGEQFF
TRBD1	TRBV5-6	TRBJ1-2	few	TGTGCCAGCAGCTTGGGACAGGGAGATGGCTACACCTTC	CASSLGQGDGYTF
TRBD2	TRBV7-3	TRBJ2-2	few	TGTGCCAGCAGCATGCACCTAGCGGGAGTTAACACCGGGGAGCTGTTTTTT	CASSMHLAGVNTGELFF
-	TRBV5-4	TRBJ2-1	few	TGTGCCAGCAGCTTGGGAAGCCGTACCCTTTACAATGAGCAGTTCTTC	CASSLGSRTLYNEQFF
-	TRBV27	TRBJ1-1	-	TGTGCCAGGGTCAGGGAGGGGGACACTGAAGCTTTCTTT	CARVREGDTEAFF
-	TRBV7-3	TRBJ2-1	-	TGTGCCAGCAGCAAGGGGGAAAATGAGCAGTTCTTC	CASSKGENEQFF
-	TRBV30	TRBJ1-2	few	TGTGCCTGGAGTAATGCAGGCTATGGCTACACCTTC	CAWSNAGYGYTF
-	TRBV28	TRBJ2-7	-	TGTGCCAGCAGGAAGGACACCTACGAGCAGTACTTC	CASRKDTYEQYF
-	TRBV7-2	TRBJ1-4	few	TGTGCCAGCAGCCCCCTGGGCACTCGCACAACTAATGAAAAACTGTTTTTT	CASSPLGTRTTNEKLFF
-	TRBV18	TRBJ1-1	few	TGTGCCAGCTCACCAGACATGCCCCCTTACACTGAAGCTTTCTTT	CASSPDMPPYTEAFF
-	TRBV14	TRBJ2-2	few	TGTGCCAGCAGCCAAGTCCGGAACACCGGGGAGCTGTTTTTT	CASSQVRNTGELFF
TRBD2	TRBV7-2	TRBJ2-3	-	TGTGCCAGCAGGTCATTAGGGAGGGGTGGCACAGATACGCAGTATTTT	CASRSLGRGGTDTQYF
-	TRBV7-7	TRBJ1-1	-	TGTGCTAGCAGCCCCGTCTTGAACACTGAAGCTTTCTTT	CASSPVLNTEAFF
TRBD2	TRBV11-2	TRBJ2-5	-	TGTGCCAGCAGCTTAGATAAGAGACTAGCGGGCCAAGAGACCCAGTACTTC	CASSLDKRLAGQETQYF
TRBD2	TRBV14	TRBJ2-3	-	TGTGCCAGCAGCCAAGCTAGCGGGAGGGCCTCTACAGATACGCAGTATTTT	CASSQASGRASTDTQYF
-	TRBV5-1	TRBJ2-5	many	TGCGCCAGCAGCTCCAGACTGGGGGGAGAGACCCAGTACTTC	CASSSRLGGETQYF
TRBD1	TRBV7-9	TRBJ2-6	-	TGTGCCAGCAGCAGCTCCAGGGGGCACCTTGGGGCCAACGTCCTGACTTTC	CASSSSRGHLGANVLTF
TRBD2	TRBV14	TRBJ2-7	few	TGTGCCAGCAGCCAATTCACGGGAGGACGGCGGGAGCAGTACTTC	CASSQFTGGRREQYF
TRBD1	TRBV19	TRBJ2-5	few	TGTGCCAGTAGTATCAGGACAGGGGCGGGAGAGACCCAGTACTTC	CASSIRTGAGETQYF
TRBD1	TRBV6-5	TRBJ1-2	few	TGTGCCAGCAGTTCGGACAGGGCCGGTGGCTACACCTTC	CASSSDRAGGYTF
TRBD2	TRBV5-1	TRBJ2-5	many	TGCGCCAGCCTAGCGGGAGCCGGAGAGACCCAGTACTTC	CASLAGAGETQYF
TRBD2	TRBV7-9	TRBJ2-1	few	TGTGCCAGCAGCACCATGGGTGTATTAGCGGGAGACGAGCAGTTCTTC	CASSTMGVLAGDEQFF
-	TRBV30	TRBJ2-1	-	TGTGCCTGGAGAGCCGGGTCGAGCTCCTACAATGAGCAGTTCTTC	CAWRAGSSSYNEQFF
-	TRBV28	TRBJ2-5	many	TGTGCCAGCAGCCCTCCTAGCGTAGAGACCCAGTACTTC	CASSPPSVETQYF
TRBD1	TRBV7-9	TRBJ2-5	few	TGTGCCAGCAGCATGGGACAGGGGGCTCCTTTGAGAGAGACCCAGTACTTC	CASSMGQGAPLRETQYF
TRBD2	TRBV7-2	TRBJ2-7	-	TGTGCCAGCAGGGGAGGGCACACCGCCTACGAGCAGTACTTC	CASRGGHTAYEQYF
TRBD2	TRBV4-2	TRBJ2-6	-	TGTGCCAGCAGTCGGGAGGGTTCAGGGGCCAACGTCCTGACTTTC	CASSREGSGANVLTF
-	TRBV13	TRBJ2-3	-	TGTGCCAGCAGCTCCGGACTATACGGAGTGGCCACAGATACGCAGTATTTT	CASSSGLYGVATDTQYF
TRBD2	TRBV5-4	TRBJ2-7	few	TGTGCCAGCAGTCCCGGGCCGCGGGAGAACTACGAGCAGTACTTC	CASSPGPRENYEQYF
TRBD1	TRBV18	TRBJ2-7	-	TGTGCCAGCTCACCTGCTCCTTCCGGGACAGTCCACGAGCAGTACTTC	CASSPAPSGTVHEQYF
-	TRBV15	TRBJ2-7	few	TGTGCCACCAGCAGAGATCGATCGGGATACGAGCAGTACTTC	CATSRDRSGYEQYF
TRBD1	TRBV18	TRBJ2-2	many	TGTGCCAGCTCACCTTCCGGACAGGGAGGCGCCGGGGAGCTGTTTTTT	CASSPSGQGGAGELFF
TRBD2	TRBV18	TRBJ2-3	many	TGTGCCAGCTCACCACCGTGGGGAGGGGCCACAGATACGCAGTATTTT	CASSPPWGGATDTQYF
TRBD2	TRBV19	TRBJ2-5	few	TGTGCCAGTAGTAAGCTAGCGGAGTACCAAGAGACCCAGTACTTC	CASSKLAEYQETQYF
-	TRBV7-2	TRBJ2-3	few	TGTGCCAGCAGCCCCTACTATCCCACAGATACGCAGTATTTT	CASSPYYPTDTQYF
TRBD2	TRBV28	TRBJ2-1	-	TGTGCCAGCAGAACCTCCGGGGTAGCGGGGATAGAGCAGTTCTTC	CASRTSGVAGIEQFF
-	TRBV5-4	TRBJ2-1	-	TGTGCCAGCAGCTTGTACCAACTAAATGAGCAGTTCTTC	CASSLYQLNEQFF
TRBD2	TRBV7-2	TRBJ2-5	-	TGTGCCAGCACCACGACTAGCTTTGAGACCCAGTACTTC	CASTTTSFETQYF
TRBD1	TRBV28	TRBJ2-1	-	TGTGCCAGCAGTTTCGACAGGGGGACCTACAATGAGCAGTTCTTC	CASSFDRGTYNEQFF
TRBD2	TRBV30	TRBJ2-7	-	TGTGCTCGCCGCCTAGCGGGCCTCTACGAGCAGTACTTC	CARRLAGLYEQYF
TRBD1	TRBV14	TRBJ1-1	few	TGTGCCAGCAGCCAAGACTACAGGGGACCCGGAATGAACACTGAAGCTTTCTTT	CASSQDYRGPGMNTEAFF
-	TRBV18	TRBJ2-5	few	TGTGCCAGCTGCCCCACACAGCAAGAGACCCAGTACTTC	CASCPTQQETQYF
-	TRBV6-1	TRBJ2-3	-	TGTGCCAGCAGGTTGACAGGGACTAGCACAGATACGCAGTATTTT	CASRLTGTSTDTQYF
-	TRBV18	TRBJ2-1	few	TGTGCCAGCTCACTCGGGGGGCCAGCGGATTACAATGAGCAGTTCTTC	CASSLGGPADYNEQFF
-	TRBV7-3	TRBJ2-3	few	TGTGCCAGCAGCCGAAGGGGCGGGGTAGATACGCAGTATTTT	CASSRRGGVDTQYF
TRBD1	TRBV29-1	TRBJ1-1	few	TGCAGCGCCCAGGGACAGATAAACACTGAAGCTTTCTTT	CSAQGQINTEAFF
-	TRBV6-5	TRBJ2-4	-	TGTGCCAGCAGTTCGGGACTGCCAGCCAAAAACATTCAGTACTTC	CASSSGLPAKNIQYF
TRBD1	TRBV19	TRBJ1-5	-	TGTGCCAGTAAAGAGGACGTTCATAACAGGGGTTACAATCAGCCCCAGCATTTT	CASKEDVHNRGYNQPQHF
TRBD1	TRBV18	TRBJ2-7	-	TGTGCCAGCTCACGGACAGGGGGGACCTACGAGCAGTACTTC	CASSRTGGTYEQYF
TRBD2	TRBV29-1	TRBJ2-7	many	TGCAGCGCCTCCGGGACTAGCGGGATTTCCTACGAGCAGTACTTC	CSASGTSGISYEQYF
TRBD2	TRBV7-2	TRBJ2-7	few	TGTGCCAGCAGCCGTCCAGGGAGCGGGGGGACCTACGAGCAGTACTTC	CASSRPGSGGTYEQYF
-	TRBV6-5	TRBJ2-7	few	TGTGCCAGCAGTTCTGCGAGCGGCTACGAGCAGTACTTC	CASSSASGYEQYF
TRBD1	TRBV28	TRBJ1-2	many	TGTGCCAGCAGTCTCACGCTACAGGGGTCGCACACCTTC	CASSLTLQGSHTF